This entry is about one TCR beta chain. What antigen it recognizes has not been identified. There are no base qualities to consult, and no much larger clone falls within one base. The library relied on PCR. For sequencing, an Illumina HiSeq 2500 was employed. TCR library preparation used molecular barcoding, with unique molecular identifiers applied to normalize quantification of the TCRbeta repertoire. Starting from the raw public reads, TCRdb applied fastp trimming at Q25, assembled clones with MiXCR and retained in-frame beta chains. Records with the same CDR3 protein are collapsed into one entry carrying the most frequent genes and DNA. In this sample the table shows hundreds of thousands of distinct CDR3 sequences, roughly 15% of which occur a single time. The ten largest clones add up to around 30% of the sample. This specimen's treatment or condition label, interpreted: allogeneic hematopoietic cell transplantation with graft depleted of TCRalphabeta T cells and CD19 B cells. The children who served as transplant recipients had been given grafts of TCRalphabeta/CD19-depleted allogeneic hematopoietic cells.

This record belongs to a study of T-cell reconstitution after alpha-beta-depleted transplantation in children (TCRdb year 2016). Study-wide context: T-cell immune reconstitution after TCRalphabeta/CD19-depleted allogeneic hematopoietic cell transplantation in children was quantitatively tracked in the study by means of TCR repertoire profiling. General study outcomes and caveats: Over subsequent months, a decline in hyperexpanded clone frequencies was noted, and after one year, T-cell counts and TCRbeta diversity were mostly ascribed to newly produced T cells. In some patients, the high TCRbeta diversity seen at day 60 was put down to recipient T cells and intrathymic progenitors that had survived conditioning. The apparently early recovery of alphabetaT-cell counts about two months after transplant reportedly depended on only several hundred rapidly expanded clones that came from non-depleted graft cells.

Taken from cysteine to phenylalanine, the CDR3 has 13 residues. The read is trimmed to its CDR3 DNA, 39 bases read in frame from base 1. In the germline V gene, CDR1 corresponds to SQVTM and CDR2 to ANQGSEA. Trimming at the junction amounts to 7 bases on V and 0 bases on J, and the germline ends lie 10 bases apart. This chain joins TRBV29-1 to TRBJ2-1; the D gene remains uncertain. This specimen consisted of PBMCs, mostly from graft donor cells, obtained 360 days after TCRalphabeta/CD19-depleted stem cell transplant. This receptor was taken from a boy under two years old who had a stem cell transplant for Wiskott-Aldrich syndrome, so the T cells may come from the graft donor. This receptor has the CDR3 CSARDSSYNEQFF. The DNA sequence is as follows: TGCAGCGCAAGAGATAGCTCCTACAATGAGCAGTTCTTC.